The T cell receptor beta chain under discussion was sequenced for a study of T cell changes during pregnancy in multiple sclerosis. Libraries were prepared by immunoSEQ multiplex PCR; TCRdb keeps only in-frame clonotypes and omits some of them. The sample comprises approximately 92,000 clones, 80% to 95% of which are singletons, and less than 2% rests with the top ten. Germline V gene data show CDR1 as SNHLY and CDR2 as FYNNEI. Trimming shortened V by 8 bases and J by 3 bases, and 11 bases separated the two germline ends. The CDR3 extends over 12 amino acids. The sequence was obtained from a female donor with multiple sclerosis, enrolled in a pregnancy study. The sample was peripheral blood, taken in the first trimester of pregnancy. V and J are TRBV2 and TRBJ2-7, with a weak D call TRBD2 (6 bases). The DNA for the CDR3 is TGTGCCAGCCGAACGACTAGCTACGAGCAGTACTTC. Residues: CASRTTSYEQYF.